This entry concerns a single TCR beta chain. The antigen remains unidentified. A read error may explain this, as a much larger clone is one base away. The CDR3 ends on some other residue instead of the conserved phenylalanine or tryptophan, so this is likely a read error. This sample stems from a study of read filtering for tumor transcriptome and immune sequencing. Study background: RNA-seq yielded only about 75 to 1,400 TCR reads, IR-seq about 4.05 to 11 million.

Every patient had bone marrow sampled while the disease was active. Whole-study findings and limits: The CD138-negative fraction was mixed bone marrow immune cells, not pure T cells. Correlation between methods rose after single-read clonotypes were removed.

This library used 300 to 450 ng RNA and molecular barcoded adaptors spanning alpha/delta and beta/gamma chains. Using its own MiXCR run on the reads, TCRdb lists one record per CDR3 protein. This sample yields about 24,000 distinct CDR3 sequences, of which less than 25% are seen a single time; around 46% belongs to the top ten. The CDR3 totals 15 residues. Germline lookup yields CDR1 MNHEY and CDR2 SVGEGT. V lost 3 bases, J lost 0 bases, and 9 bases lay in between. Sequencing was performed on a population of CD138-negative cells sorted from bone marrow. The source of this sequence is a donor at least 40 years old with multiple myeloma. The chain links TRBV6-2 or TRBV6-3 to TRBJ1-3; D not certain. CDR3 DNA: TGTGCCAGCAGTTATGGGCCGATCTCTGGAAACACCATATATTCT. Amino acids: CASSYGPISGNTIYS.